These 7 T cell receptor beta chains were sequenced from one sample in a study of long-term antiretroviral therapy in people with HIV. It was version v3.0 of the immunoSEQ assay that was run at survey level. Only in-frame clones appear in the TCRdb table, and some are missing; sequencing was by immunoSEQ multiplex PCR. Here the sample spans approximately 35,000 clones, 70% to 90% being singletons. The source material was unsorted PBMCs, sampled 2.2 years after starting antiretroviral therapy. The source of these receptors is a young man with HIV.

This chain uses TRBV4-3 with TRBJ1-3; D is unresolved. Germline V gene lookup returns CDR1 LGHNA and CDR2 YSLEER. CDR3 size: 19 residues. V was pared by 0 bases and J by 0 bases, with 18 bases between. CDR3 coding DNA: TGCGCCAGCAGCCAAGACCTCATACTGGCAGGCGACTCTGGAAACACCATATATTTT. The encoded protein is CASSQDLILAGDSGNTIYF.

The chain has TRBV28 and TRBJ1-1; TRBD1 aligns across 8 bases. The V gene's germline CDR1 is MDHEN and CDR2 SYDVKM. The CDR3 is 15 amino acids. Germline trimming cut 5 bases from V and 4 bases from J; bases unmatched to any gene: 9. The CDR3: CASSLEQGVSTEAFF. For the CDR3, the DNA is TGTGCCAGCAGTCTCGAACAGGGGGTGAGCACTGAAGCTTTCTTT.

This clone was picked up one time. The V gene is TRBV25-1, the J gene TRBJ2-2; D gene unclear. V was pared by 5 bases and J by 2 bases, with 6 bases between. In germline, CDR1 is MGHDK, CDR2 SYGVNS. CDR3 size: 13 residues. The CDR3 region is CASSTTNTGELFF. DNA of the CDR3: TGTGCCAGCAGTACCACCAACACCGGGGAGCTGTTTTTT.

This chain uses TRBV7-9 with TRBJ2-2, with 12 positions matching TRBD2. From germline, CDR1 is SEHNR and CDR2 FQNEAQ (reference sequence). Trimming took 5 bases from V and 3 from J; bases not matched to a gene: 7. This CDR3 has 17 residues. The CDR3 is CASSLTSGSIDTGELFF. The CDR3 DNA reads TGTGCCAGCAGCCTGACTAGCGGGAGTATCGACACCGGGGAGCTGTTTTTT.

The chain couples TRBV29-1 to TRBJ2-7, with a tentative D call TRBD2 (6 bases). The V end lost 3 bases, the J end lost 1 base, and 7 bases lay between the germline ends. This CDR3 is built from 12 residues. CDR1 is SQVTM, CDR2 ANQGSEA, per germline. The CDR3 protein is CSVDGGSYEQYF. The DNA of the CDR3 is TGCAGCGTTGACGGGGGATCCTACGAGCAGTACTTC.

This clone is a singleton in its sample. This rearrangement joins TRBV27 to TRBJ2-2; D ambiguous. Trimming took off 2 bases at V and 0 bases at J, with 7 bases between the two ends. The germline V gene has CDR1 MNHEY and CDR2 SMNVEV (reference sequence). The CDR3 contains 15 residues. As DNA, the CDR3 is TGTGCCAGCAGTTTAATAACAGCGAACACCGGGGAGCTGTTTTTT. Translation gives CASSLITANTGELFF.

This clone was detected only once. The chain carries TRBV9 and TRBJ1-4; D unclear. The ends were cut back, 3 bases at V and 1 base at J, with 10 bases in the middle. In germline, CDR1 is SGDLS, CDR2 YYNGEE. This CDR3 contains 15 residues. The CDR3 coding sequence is TGTGCCAGCAGCGGGGGTATTCGAACTAATGAAAAACTGTTTTTT. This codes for CASSGGIRTNEKLFF.